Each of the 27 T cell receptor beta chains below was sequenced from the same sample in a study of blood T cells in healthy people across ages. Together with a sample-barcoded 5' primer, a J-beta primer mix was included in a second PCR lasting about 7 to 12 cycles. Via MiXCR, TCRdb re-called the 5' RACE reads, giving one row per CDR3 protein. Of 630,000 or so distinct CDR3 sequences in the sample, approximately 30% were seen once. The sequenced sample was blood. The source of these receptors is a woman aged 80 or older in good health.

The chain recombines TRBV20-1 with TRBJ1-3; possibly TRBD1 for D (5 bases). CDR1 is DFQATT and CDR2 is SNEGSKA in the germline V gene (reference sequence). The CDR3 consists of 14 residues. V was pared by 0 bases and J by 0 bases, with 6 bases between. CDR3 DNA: TGCAGTGCTAGAGAGGGGCTCTCTGGAAACACCATATATTTT. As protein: CSAREGLSGNTIYF.

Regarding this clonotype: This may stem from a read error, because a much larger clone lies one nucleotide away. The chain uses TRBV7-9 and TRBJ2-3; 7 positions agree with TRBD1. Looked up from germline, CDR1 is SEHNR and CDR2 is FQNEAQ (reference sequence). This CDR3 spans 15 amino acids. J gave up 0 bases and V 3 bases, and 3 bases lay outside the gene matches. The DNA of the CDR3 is TGTGCCAGCAGCTTGCCGGACAGGAGCACAGATACGCAGTATTTT. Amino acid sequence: CASSLPDRSTDTQYF.

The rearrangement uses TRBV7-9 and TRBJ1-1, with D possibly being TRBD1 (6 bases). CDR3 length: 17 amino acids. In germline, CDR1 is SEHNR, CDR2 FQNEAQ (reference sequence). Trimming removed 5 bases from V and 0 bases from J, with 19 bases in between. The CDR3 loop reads CASSRTLPTGVNTEAFF. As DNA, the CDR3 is TGTGCCAGCAGCCGTACTTTGCCGACAGGTGTGAACACTGAAGCTTTCTTT.

The CDR3 reads CASSRGLLGIQETQYF. The CDR3 DNA sequence: TGTGCCAGCAGCCGAGGGCTACTAGGGATCCAAGAGACCCAGTACTTC. The J gene is TRBJ2-5, the V gene TRBV3-1; tentative D call: TRBD2 (5 bases). The CDR3 has 16 amino acids. The ends were cut back, 4 bases at V and 1 base at J, with 16 bases in the middle. CDR1 and CDR2 from the germline V gene are LGHDT and YNNKEL (reference sequence).

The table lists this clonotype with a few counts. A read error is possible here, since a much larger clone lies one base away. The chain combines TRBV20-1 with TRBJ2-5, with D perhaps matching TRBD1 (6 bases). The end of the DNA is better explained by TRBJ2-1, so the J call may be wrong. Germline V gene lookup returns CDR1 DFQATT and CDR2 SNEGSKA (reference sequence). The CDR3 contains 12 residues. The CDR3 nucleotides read TGCAGTGCCGACAGGATCCAAGAGACCCAGTTCTTC. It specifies CSADRIQETQFF.

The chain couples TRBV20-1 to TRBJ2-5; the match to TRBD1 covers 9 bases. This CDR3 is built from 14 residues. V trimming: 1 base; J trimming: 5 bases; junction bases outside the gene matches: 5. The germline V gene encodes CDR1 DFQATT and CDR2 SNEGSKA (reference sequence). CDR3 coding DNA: TGCAGTGCTAGAGGGGACAGGGTAGGGGAGACCCAGTACTTC. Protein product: CSARGDRVGETQYF.

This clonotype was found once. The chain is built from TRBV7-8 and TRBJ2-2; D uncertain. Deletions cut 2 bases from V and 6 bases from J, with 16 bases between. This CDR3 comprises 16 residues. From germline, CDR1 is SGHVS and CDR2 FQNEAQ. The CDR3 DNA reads TGTGCCAGCAGCTTACGGCACCCGTCCGACTCCGGGGAGCTGTTTTTT. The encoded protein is CASSLRHPSDSGELFF.

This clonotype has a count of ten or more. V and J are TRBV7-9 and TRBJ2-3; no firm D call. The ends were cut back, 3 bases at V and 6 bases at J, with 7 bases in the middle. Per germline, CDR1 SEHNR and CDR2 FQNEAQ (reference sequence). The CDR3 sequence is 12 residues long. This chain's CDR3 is CASSFSRDTQYF. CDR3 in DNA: TGTGCCAGCAGCTTTAGCAGGGATACGCAGTATTTT. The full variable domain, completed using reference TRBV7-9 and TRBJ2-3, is DTGVSQNPRHKITKRGQNVTFRCDPISEHNRLYWYRQTLGQGPEFLTYFQNEAQLEKSRLLSDRFSAERPKGSFSTLEIQRTEQGDSAMYLCASSFSRDTQYFGPGTRLTVL.

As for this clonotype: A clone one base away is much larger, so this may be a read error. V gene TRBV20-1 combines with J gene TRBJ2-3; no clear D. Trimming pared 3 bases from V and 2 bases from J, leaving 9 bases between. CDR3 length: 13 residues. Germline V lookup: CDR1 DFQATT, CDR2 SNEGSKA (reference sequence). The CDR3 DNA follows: TGCAGTGCTAGCGTGGCTGTCACAGATACGCAGTATTTT. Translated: CSASVAVTDTQYF.

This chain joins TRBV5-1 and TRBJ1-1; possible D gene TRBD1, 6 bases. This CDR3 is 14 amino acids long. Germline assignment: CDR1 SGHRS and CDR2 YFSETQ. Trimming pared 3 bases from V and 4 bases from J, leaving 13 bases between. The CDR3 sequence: CASSSGVGGTEAFF. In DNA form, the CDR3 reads TGCGCCAGCAGCTCAGGGGTTGGTGGCACTGAAGCTTTCTTT.

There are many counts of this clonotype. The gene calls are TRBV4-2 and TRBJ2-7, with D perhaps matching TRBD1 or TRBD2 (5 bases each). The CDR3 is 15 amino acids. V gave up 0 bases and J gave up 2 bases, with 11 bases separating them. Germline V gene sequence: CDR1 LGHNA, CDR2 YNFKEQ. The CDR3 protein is CASSQDPGTTYEQYF. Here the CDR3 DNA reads TGTGCCAGCAGCCAAGATCCAGGGACCACCTACGAGCAGTACTTC.

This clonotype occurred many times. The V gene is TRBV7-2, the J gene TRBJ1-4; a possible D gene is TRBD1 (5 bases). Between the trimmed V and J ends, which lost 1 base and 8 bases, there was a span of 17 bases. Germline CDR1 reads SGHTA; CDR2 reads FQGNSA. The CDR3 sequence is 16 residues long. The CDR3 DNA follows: TGTGCCAGCAGCTTAGAGTCAGGGACCGCTGGGGAAAAACTGTTTTTT. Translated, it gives CASSLESGTAGEKLFF.

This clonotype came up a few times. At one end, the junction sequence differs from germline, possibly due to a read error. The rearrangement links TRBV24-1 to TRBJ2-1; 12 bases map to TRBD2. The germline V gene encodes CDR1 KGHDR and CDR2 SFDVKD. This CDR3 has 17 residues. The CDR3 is CATSDPGLAGRYNEQFF. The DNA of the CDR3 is TGTGCCACCAGTGACCCCGGACTAGCGGGGCGCTACAACGAGCAGTTCTTC.

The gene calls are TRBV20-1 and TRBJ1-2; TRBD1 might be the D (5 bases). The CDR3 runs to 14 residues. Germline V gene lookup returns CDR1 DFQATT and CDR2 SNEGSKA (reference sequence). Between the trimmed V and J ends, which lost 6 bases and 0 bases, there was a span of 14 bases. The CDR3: CSAGAGVSNYGYTF. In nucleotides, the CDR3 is TGCAGTGCCGGGGCGGGGGTTTCTAACTATGGCTACACCTTC.

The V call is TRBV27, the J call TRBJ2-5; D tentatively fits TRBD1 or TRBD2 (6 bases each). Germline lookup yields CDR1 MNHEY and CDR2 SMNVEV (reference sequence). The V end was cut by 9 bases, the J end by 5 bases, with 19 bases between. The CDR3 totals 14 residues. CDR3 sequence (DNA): TGTGCCAGTAGTGTATGGGGGGCTCGGGAGACCCAGTACTTC. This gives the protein CASSVWGARETQYF.

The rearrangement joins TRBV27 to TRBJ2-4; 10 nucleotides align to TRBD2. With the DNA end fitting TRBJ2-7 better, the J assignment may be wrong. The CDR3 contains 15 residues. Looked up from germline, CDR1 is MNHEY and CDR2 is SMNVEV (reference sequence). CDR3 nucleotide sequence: TGTGCCAGCAGTTCCCATAGCGGGGGGATCTTCGAGCAGTACTTC. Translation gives CASSSHSGGIFEQYF.

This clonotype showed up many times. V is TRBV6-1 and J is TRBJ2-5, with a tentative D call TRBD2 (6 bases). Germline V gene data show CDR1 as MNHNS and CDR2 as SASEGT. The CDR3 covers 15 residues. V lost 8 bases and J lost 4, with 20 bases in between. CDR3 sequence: CASCQDGRAGETQYF. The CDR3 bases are TGTGCCAGCTGTCAGGACGGGAGAGCGGGAGAGACCCAGTACTTC.

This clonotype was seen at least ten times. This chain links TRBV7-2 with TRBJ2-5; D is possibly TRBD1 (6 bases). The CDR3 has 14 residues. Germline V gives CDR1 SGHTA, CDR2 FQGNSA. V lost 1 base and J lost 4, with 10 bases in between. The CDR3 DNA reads TGTGCCAGCAGCTTAGACAGGGCTGCAGAGACCCAGTACTTC. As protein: CASSLDRAAETQYF.

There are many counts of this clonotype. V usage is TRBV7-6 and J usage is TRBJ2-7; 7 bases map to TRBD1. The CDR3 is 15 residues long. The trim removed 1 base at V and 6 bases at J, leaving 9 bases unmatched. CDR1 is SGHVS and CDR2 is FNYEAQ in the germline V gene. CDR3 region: CASSLGDSSLSEQYF. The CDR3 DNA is TGTGCCAGCAGCTTAGGGGACAGCTCGCTGTCCGAGCAGTACTTC.

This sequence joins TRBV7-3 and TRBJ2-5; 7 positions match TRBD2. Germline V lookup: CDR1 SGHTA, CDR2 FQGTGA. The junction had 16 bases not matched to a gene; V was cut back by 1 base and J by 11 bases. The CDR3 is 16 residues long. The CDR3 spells CASSLRGGVSYNEQYF. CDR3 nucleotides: TGTGCCAGCAGCTTAAGGGGGGGGGTCTCCTACAATGAGCAGTACTTC.

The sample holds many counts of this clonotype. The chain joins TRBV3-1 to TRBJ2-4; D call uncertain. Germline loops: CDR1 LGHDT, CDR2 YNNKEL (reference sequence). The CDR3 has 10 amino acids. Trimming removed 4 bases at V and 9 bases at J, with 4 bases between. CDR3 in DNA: TGTGCCAGCAGCCCCGGCATTCAGTACTTC. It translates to CASSPGIQYF.

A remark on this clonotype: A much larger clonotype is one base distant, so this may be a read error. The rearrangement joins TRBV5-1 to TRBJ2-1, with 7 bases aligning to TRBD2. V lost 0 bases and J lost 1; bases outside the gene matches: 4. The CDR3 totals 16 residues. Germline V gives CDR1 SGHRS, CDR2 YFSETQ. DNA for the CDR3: TGCGCCAGCAGCTTGGAAGGGAGGGCTTCCTACAATGAGCAGTTCTTC. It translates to CASSLEGRASYNEQFF.

CDR3 protein: CSARRPRGAQETQYF. CDR3 DNA sequence: TGCAGTGCTAGGAGGCCGCGGGGGGCCCAGGAGACCCAGTACTTC. The chain combines TRBV20-1 with TRBJ2-5, with TRBD2 matching over 8 bases. After removal of 3 bases from V and 5 bases from J, the junction contained 11 bases not matched to a gene. This CDR3 is 15 amino acids long. Germline loops: CDR1 DFQATT, CDR2 SNEGSKA (reference sequence).

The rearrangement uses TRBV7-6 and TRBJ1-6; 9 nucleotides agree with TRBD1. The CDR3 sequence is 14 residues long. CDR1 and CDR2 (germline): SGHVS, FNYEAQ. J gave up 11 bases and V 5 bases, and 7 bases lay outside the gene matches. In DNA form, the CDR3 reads TGTGCCAGCAGCCCCGGGACAGGGAGGGCACCCCTCCACTTT. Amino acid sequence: CASSPGTGRAPLHF.

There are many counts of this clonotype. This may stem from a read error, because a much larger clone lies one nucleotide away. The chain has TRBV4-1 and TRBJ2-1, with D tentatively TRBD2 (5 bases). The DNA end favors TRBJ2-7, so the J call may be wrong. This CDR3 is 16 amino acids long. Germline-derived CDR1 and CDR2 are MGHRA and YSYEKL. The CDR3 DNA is TGCGCCAGCAGCCAAGACGAAGGAGGCCCCTACAATGAGCAGTACTTC. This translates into CASSQDEGGPYNEQYF.

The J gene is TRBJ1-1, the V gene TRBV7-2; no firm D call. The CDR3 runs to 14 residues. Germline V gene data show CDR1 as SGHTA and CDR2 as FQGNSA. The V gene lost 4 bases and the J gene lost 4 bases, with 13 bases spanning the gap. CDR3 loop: CASSSQPIGTEAFF. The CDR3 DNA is TGTGCCAGCAGCTCGCAACCCATAGGCACTGAAGCTTTCTTT.

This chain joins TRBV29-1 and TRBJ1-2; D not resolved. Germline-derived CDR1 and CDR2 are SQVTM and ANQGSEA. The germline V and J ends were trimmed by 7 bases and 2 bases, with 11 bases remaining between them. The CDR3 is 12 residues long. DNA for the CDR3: TGCAGCGCTACAGTTTCGAACTATGGCTACACCTTC. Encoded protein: CSATVSNYGYTF.